This T cell receptor (beta chain) was retrieved from a study of beta chain features in type 1 diabetes. Whole-study context: Cells sorted and examined across all samples totaled approximately 110 million. Findings of the study overall: Researchers caution that PCR might favor shorter templates, equally among patients and controls. TCRB CDR3s from Type 1 diabetes patients were moderately but significantly shorter in all four CD4+ subsets.

Each donor gave one heparinised blood draw averaging around 120 mL. Sorting based on CD45RO/CCR7/CD25/CD127/CD95/CD27 separated CD4+ naive, central memory, regulatory and stem cell-like memory cells. V lost 7 bases and J lost 3, with 12 bases in between. Germline assignment: CDR1 SQVTM and CDR2 ANQGSEA. The CDR3 has 12 residues. A remark on this clone: What it binds is unknown.

Expressed TCRB transcripts were sequenced, since all the RNA that had been isolated was reverse transcribed. Sequenced by immunoSEQ multiplex PCR; TCRdb stores in-frame clones only, minus some. The profile shows about 190,000 clones, approximately 8.1% of them singletons. The sample consisted of central memory CD4+ T cells from blood. This TCR came from a man between 18 and 35 years old with type 1 diabetes. This chain joins TRBV29-1 and TRBJ1-2, with D possibly TRBD1 on 5 matching bases. The CDR3 sequence is CSGGGIDYGYTF. CDR3 DNA: TGCAGCGGGGGGGGTATTGACTATGGCTACACCTTC.